This TCR beta chain emerged from a study of Graves' ophthalmopathy and Graves' hyperthyroidism. This clonotype was seen only a few times. RNA transcripts provided the template for amplifying TCR beta CDR3 regions. HTBI primers served in a first-round RT-PCR, which a second-round multiplex PCR followed. MiXCR, run by TCRdb on the multiplex PCR reads, gives a single entry per CDR3 protein. The sample lists around 1.1 million distinct CDR3 sequences, less than 45% seen once, with over 8.5% in the top ten. Per the germline V gene, CDR1 is LNHDA and CDR2 is SQIVND (reference sequence). V lost 5 bases, J lost 0 bases, and 4 bases lay in between. The CDR3 sequence is 12 residues long.

This receptor was obtained from an adult man with Graves' hyperthyroidism. The chain employs TRBV19 and TRBJ1-2; D gene ambiguous. What was sequenced was peripheral blood or thyroid tissue (not recorded which). This CDR3 reads CASSGTNYGYTF. The CDR3 nucleotides read TGTGCCAGTAGTGGGACTAACTATGGCTACACCTTC.